This T cell receptor beta chain was captured by sequencing in a study of blood T cells in healthy people across ages. General observations from the study: Estimated diversity that came from one million T cells was considered an underestimate. Both higher diversity and more naive CD4+ cells marked long-lived donors when set against aged donors.

CDR3 length equals 14 residues. The germline gives CDR1 MNHEY, CDR2 SVGAGI. V dropped 8 bases and J dropped 3 bases, with 15 bases sitting between them. The second PCR ran roughly 6 to 11 cycles with a sample-barcoded 5' primer and J-beta primers. TCRdb ran MiXCR on the 5' RACE reads and lists one entry per CDR3 protein. Here the sample spans some 760,000 distinct CDR3 sequences, roughly 25% being singletons. The study drew donors from healthy Caucasian individuals in Russia aged roughly 6 to 100. Worth noting for this clonotype: What it recognizes is unknown.

The same data also contributed to another study, on T cells of mothers and their children. That work adds: The study obtained over 9.5 million TCR beta CDR3 reads per mother and some 3 million per child.

The receptor was isolated from a boy younger than 18 in good health. The chain employs TRBV6-5 and TRBJ2-3; D remains unclear. The sequenced sample was blood. This CDR3 reads CASAPDSSTDTQYF. CDR3 DNA sequence: TGTGCCAGCGCCCCAGATTCTTCGACAGATACGCAGTATTTT.